The 7 T cell receptor beta chains reported below all come from one sample, sequenced in a study of identifying expanded T cells in peripheral blood. This table comes from immunoSEQ multiplex PCR, and its TCRdb copy is limited to in-frame clones, with some not included. The repertoire holds around 130,000 clones, with 75% to 90% as singletons. Source material: blood. All receptors derive from a person aged 18 to 70 in good health.

The genes are TRBV4-3 and TRBJ2-2; no reliable D call. Germline CDR1 is LGHNA and CDR2 is YSLEER. Trimming removed 1 base from V and 10 bases from J, with 7 bases in between. The CDR3 totals 12 residues. This chain's CDR3 is CASSQVGEELFF. In DNA, the CDR3 is TGCGCCAGCAGCCAAGTAGGCGAGGAGCTGTTTTTT.

The chain joins TRBV19 to TRBJ2-3, with D perhaps assigned TRBD1 or TRBD2 (5 bases each). The germline gives CDR1 LNHDA, CDR2 SQIVND (reference sequence). The CDR3 length is 17 residues. V was cut by 4 bases and J by 6 bases, with 23 bases left in between. The CDR3 DNA is TGTGCCAGTAGTAACCGATTCTACGGGACCCGAGCGGATACGCAGTATTTT. Residues: CASSNRFYGTRADTQYF.

This sequence joins TRBV4-1 and TRBJ2-1, with no clear D. The V gene lost 0 bases and the J gene lost 5 bases, with 20 bases spanning the gap. The germline V gene encodes CDR1 MGHRA and CDR2 YSYEKL. The CDR3 runs 18 residues. In nucleotides, the CDR3 is TGCGCCAGCAGCCAAGAACCCCCTAGGCCATCAAACAACAATGAGCAGTTCTTC. This encodes CASSQEPPRPSNNNEQFF.

CDR3 amino acids: CASSLDNVDNEQFF. CDR3 sequence (DNA): TGTGCCAGCAGCTTAGACAACGTGGACAATGAGCAGTTCTTC. This chain joins TRBV7-3 and TRBJ2-1; D is unresolved. This CDR3 region has 14 residues. The germline V gene has CDR1 SGHTA and CDR2 FQGTGA. V was pared by 2 bases and J by 5 bases, with 10 bases between.

The chain has TRBV6-5 and TRBJ2-7; perhaps TRBD2 as D (6 bases). Trimming took off 8 bases at V and 2 bases at J, with 13 bases between the two ends. The length of the CDR3 is 13 residues. Per germline, CDR1 MNHEY and CDR2 SVGAGI. The DNA for the CDR3 is TGTGCCAGCGTGGGAGGTAACCCCTACGAGCAGTACTTC. It is translated as CASVGGNPYEQYF.

This rearrangement joins TRBV18 to TRBJ2-7, with a weak D call TRBD2 (6 bases). The CDR3 totals 15 residues. Germline values: CDR1 KGHSH, CDR2 LQKENI. V dropped 4 bases and J dropped 0 bases, with 13 bases sitting between them. The CDR3 protein is CASSQGDFSSYEQYF. CDR3 coding DNA: TGTGCCAGCTCACAAGGGGACTTTAGCTCCTACGAGCAGTACTTC.

The chain joins TRBV15 to TRBJ1-1; no clear D. V was shortened by 0 bases and J by 7 bases, with 9 bases between the two germline ends. In germline, CDR1 is LNHNV, CDR2 YYDKDF (reference sequence). The CDR3 spans 13 residues. This chain's CDR3 is CATSRDNRFEAFF. The CDR3 DNA is TGTGCCACCAGCAGAGATAATCGATTTGAAGCTTTCTTT.